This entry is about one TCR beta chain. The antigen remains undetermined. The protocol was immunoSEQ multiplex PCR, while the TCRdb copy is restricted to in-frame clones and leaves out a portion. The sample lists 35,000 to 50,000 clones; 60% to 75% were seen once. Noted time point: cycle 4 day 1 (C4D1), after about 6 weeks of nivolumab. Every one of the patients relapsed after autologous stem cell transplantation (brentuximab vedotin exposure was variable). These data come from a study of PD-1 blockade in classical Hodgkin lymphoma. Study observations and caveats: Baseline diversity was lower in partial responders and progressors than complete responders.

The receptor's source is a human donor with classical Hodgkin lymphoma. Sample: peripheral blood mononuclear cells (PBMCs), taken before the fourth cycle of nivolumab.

CDR3 bases: TGTGCCAGCAGCTTACTGGGTGGGGGGCTCTTCTTC. It specifies CASSLLGGGLFF. This rearrangement joins TRBV13 to TRBJ2-1; TRBD1 or TRBD2 may be the D gene (6 bases each). V shed 2 bases and J shed 16 bases, with 15 bases lying between them. Per germline, CDR1 PRHDT and CDR2 FYEKMQ (reference sequence). The CDR3 totals 12 residues.